The 27 T cell receptor beta chains below all came from one sample that was sequenced in a study of T-cell reconstitution after alpha-beta-depleted transplantation in children. A library of TCRbeta sequences, prepared with unique molecular identifiers, was generated. One entry per CDR3 protein results from TCRdb running MiXCR on the PCR reads. The repertoire holds 85,000 to 120,000 distinct CDR3 sequences, with about 5.6% as singletons. Sequenced here: PBMCs, mostly from graft donor cells, sampled 60 days after TCRalphabeta/CD19-depleted stem cell transplant. Every receptor here comes from a female patient between 2 and 15 years old who had a stem cell transplant for Fanconi anemia, so the T cells may come from the graft donor.

The rearrangement uses TRBV20-1 and TRBJ1-6; no clear D. Germline CDR1 is DFQATT and CDR2 is SNEGSKA (reference sequence). There are 16 residues in the CDR3. Between the trimmed V and J ends, which lost 0 bases and 13 bases, there was a span of 22 bases. The CDR3 region has the DNA TGCAGTGCTAGAGATAACGCGGCAGGTCTAATTGATCCCCTCCACTTT. Residues: CSARDNAAGLIDPLHF.

This clonotype was seen more than once but under ten times. This chain uses TRBV20-1 with TRBJ2-7; TRBD1 agrees at 7 bases. V gave up 4 bases and J gave up 0 bases; unmatched junction bases: 6. Germline V gene sequence: CDR1 DFQATT, CDR2 SNEGSKA (reference sequence). This CDR3 is 14 amino acids long. The CDR3: CSATYRGASYEQYF. The CDR3 bases are TGCAGTGCTACATACAGGGGTGCCTCCTACGAGCAGTACTTC.

This clonotype was detected many times. This sequence joins TRBV13 and TRBJ2-7, with D perhaps being TRBD1 or TRBD2 (5 bases each). The V end was cut by 3 bases, the J end by 2 bases, with 8 bases between. The CDR3 consists of 13 residues. CDR1 is PRHDT, CDR2 FYEKMQ, per germline (reference sequence). CDR3 sequence: CASSFTGPYEQYF. The CDR3 nucleotides read TGTGCCAGCAGCTTTACGGGACCCTACGAGCAGTACTTC.

This clonotype was seen many times. The V call is TRBV6-5, the J call TRBJ2-2; D not resolved. The V end was cut by 0 bases, the J end by 6 bases, with 11 bases between. The CDR3 length is 15 residues. CDR1 and CDR2 from the germline V gene are MNHEY and SVGAGI. The DNA for the CDR3 is TGTGCCAGCAGTTACTCTCCCACTTGGGCCGGGGAGCTGTTTTTT. It translates to CASSYSPTWAGELFF.

This clonotype appeared many times. This chain uses TRBV6-5 with TRBJ2-1; TRBD2 matches at 9 bases. The CDR3 loop spans 15 amino acids. After removal of 6 bases from V and 4 bases from J, the junction contained 7 bases not matched to a gene. Germline CDR1 and CDR2: MNHEY and SVGAGI. The CDR3 spells CASSQAGGAYNEQFF. The CDR3 region has the DNA TGTGCCAGCAGCCAGGCGGGGGGGGCTTACAATGAGCAGTTCTTC.

The sample holds many counts of this clonotype. The chain carries TRBV3-1 and TRBJ2-3; TRBD2 agrees at 9 bases. CDR1 LGHDT and CDR2 YNNKEL come from the germline V gene (reference sequence). CDR3 size: 17 residues. The V gene end was trimmed by 4 bases and the J gene end by 1 base; junction bases not matched to a gene: 9. The CDR3 DNA reads as TGTGCCAGCAGCCGGCGGGAGGGCCTGGGTCGCACAGATACGCAGTATTTT. This gives the protein CASSRREGLGRTDTQYF.

V and J are TRBV20-1 and TRBJ2-5, with TRBD2 matching over 7 bases. CDR1 and CDR2 (germline): DFQATT, SNEGSKA (reference sequence). CDR3 length: 16 amino acids. Trimming took 2 bases from V and 3 from J; bases not matched to a gene: 12. This CDR3 is CSARSNRGLAEETQYF. DNA for the CDR3: TGCAGTGCTAGATCCAACCGAGGGCTAGCGGAAGAGACCCAGTACTTC.

Ten or more counts support this clonotype. The rearrangement uses TRBV5-1 and TRBJ1-1; 8 bases line up with TRBD1. The ends lost 4 bases at V and 1 base at J; junction bases unmatched: 6. CDR1 and CDR2 from the germline V gene are SGHRS and YFSETQ. This CDR3 spans 15 amino acids. CDR3 sequence: CASSIDRGGNTEAFF. The CDR3 region has the DNA TGCGCCAGCAGCATCGACAGGGGCGGGAACACTGAAGCTTTCTTT. Using reference TRBV5-1 and TRBJ1-1 for the parts outside the CDR3, the full variable domain is KAGVTQTPRYLIKTRGQQVTLSCSPISGHRSVSWYQQTPGQGLQFLFEYFSETQRNKGNFPGRFSGRQFSNSRSEMNVSTLELGDSALYLCASSIDRGGNTEAFFGQGTRLTVV.

This clonotype was recorded many times. The genes are TRBV7-2 and TRBJ2-5; 14 bases line up with TRBD2. V was pared by 5 bases and J by 2 bases, with 7 bases of the junction left unmatched. The CDR3 runs to 17 residues. Germline V CDR1 and CDR2: SGHTA, FQGNSA. The CDR3 region is CASSPQGLAGGQETQYF. CDR3 in DNA: TGTGCCAGCAGCCCCCAAGGACTAGCGGGGGGACAAGAGACCCAGTACTTC.

This clonotype was counted ten times or more. This chain connects TRBV5-1 to TRBJ2-3; D remains ambiguous. Deletions cut 5 bases from V and 0 bases from J, with 16 bases between. The CDR3 is 16 residues long. Germline V gene lookup returns CDR1 SGHRS and CDR2 YFSETQ. The CDR3 DNA sequence: TGCGCCAGCAGTTCCGTTCCAGCGTTTAGCACAGATACGCAGTATTTT. Protein sequence: CASSSVPAFSTDTQYF.

V usage is TRBV4-1 and J usage is TRBJ2-7, with unresolved D. CDR1 MGHRA and CDR2 YSYEKL come from the germline V gene. V lost 3 bases to trimming and J lost 0 bases, with 18 bases between them. The CDR3 runs 17 residues. CDR3 in amino acids: CASSHDPFRESSYEQYF. DNA for the CDR3: TGCGCCAGCAGCCATGACCCCTTCCGCGAGAGCTCCTACGAGCAGTACTTC.

This clonotype appeared many times. The rearrangement joins TRBV12-3 or TRBV12-4 to TRBJ2-7; 8 bases fit TRBD2. V lost 1 base, J lost 2 bases, and 4 bases stayed unmatched. The CDR3 runs to 15 residues. DNA of the CDR3: TGTGCCAGCAGTTTAGGGAGCGGGGGAGCCTACGAGCAGTACTTC. Translated: CASSLGSGGAYEQYF.

This clonotype has just a few counts. This chain connects TRBV12-3 or TRBV12-4 to TRBJ2-5; 11 bases are shared with TRBD2. With 6 bases clipped from V and 7 bases from J, the junction kept 1 base outside the gene matches. The CDR3 covers 12 residues. CDR3 sequence (DNA): TGTGCCAGCAGCGGACTAGCGGGGACCCAGTACTTC. Translating it yields CASSGLAGTQYF.

This clonotype was picked up many times. The genes are TRBV7-3 and TRBJ1-1; D is possibly TRBD1 (6 bases). This CDR3 has 14 amino acids. The germline V gene encodes CDR1 SGHTA and CDR2 FQGTGA. Trimming left V 5 bases short and J 3 bases short, with 13 bases between. Written as DNA, the CDR3 is TGTGCCAGCAGCCCTACTGGGGGCCACACTGAAGCTTTCTTT. Its translation is CASSPTGGHTEAFF.

This clonotype was seen ten or more times. The chain links TRBV29-1 to TRBJ1-1, with D possibly TRBD1 on 5 matching bases. The CDR3 has 11 residues. V was pared by 4 bases and J by 11 bases, with 14 bases between. The germline V gene encodes CDR1 SQVTM and CDR2 ANQGSEA. CDR3 coding DNA: TGCAGCGTTGGAATGGGGCACACGGCTTTCTTT. Translation gives CSVGMGHTAFF. Looking up the rest from reference TRBV29-1 and TRBJ1-1 gives the full variable domain: SAVISQKPSRDICQRGTSLTIQCQVDSQVTMMFWYRQQPGQSLTLIATANQGSEATYESGFVIDKFPISRPNLTFSTLTVSNMSPEDSSIYLCSVGMGHTAFFGQGTRLTVV.

This clonotype was counted many times. The chain recombines TRBV12-3 or TRBV12-4 with TRBJ2-1; 9 bases line up with TRBD2. V trimming: 1 base; J trimming: 10 bases; junction bases outside the gene matches: 2. The CDR3 is 13 residues long. CDR3 coding DNA: TGTGCCAGCAGTTTAGGCGGGACTAGCGAGCAGTTCTTC. Its translation is CASSLGGTSEQFF.

In this sample, this clonotype turned up once. The chain joins TRBV3-1 to TRBJ2-7, with TRBD2 matching 13 bases. Germline CDR1 reads LGHDT; CDR2 reads YNNKEL (reference sequence). With V trimmed by 10 bases and J by 1 base, 19 bases remained unmatched. The CDR3 has 19 amino acids. This chain's CDR3 is CAISLWGLAGYGGSYEQYF. The CDR3 bases are TGTGCCATCAGTTTATGGGGACTAGCGGGATATGGAGGTTCCTACGAGCAGTACTTC.

This clonotype was counted at least ten times. V and J are TRBV2 and TRBJ2-1; D ambiguous. The CDR3 sequence is 11 residues long. The germline V gene has CDR1 SNHLY and CDR2 FYNNEI. V shed 8 bases and J shed 4 bases, with 6 bases lying between them. CDR3 in DNA: TGTGCCAGCGGCGATTACAATGAGCAGTTCTTC. Translating it yields CASGDYNEQFF. Supplemented by reference TRBV2 and TRBJ2-1, the full variable domain reads EPEVTQTPSHQVTQMGQEVILRCVPISNHLYFYWYRQILGQKVEFLVSFYNNEISEKSEIFDDQFSVERPDGSNFTLKIRSTKLEDSAMYFCASGDYNEQFFGPGTRLTVL.

This clonotype was detected ten times or more. The V and J genes are TRBV5-1 and TRBJ2-7, with 10 bases matching TRBD2. This CDR3 spans 14 amino acids. Germline V lookup: CDR1 SGHRS, CDR2 YFSETQ. The J segment lost 5 bases and the V segment lost 7 bases, leaving 9 bases of the junction unmatched. This CDR3 is CASANSGRHHEQYF. The CDR3 DNA follows: TGCGCCAGCGCCAATAGCGGGAGGCACCACGAGCAGTACTTC.

The chain recombines TRBV30 with TRBJ2-7; 10 nucleotides match TRBD2. Germline V gene sequence: CDR1 GTSNPN, CDR2 SVGIG (reference sequence). Trimming removed 0 bases from V and 0 bases from J; junction bases left unmatched: 5. The CDR3 extends over 16 amino acids. The CDR3 spells CAWSVGLAVISYEQYF. The CDR3 DNA follows: TGTGCCTGGAGTGTAGGACTAGCGGTTATCTCCTACGAGCAGTACTTC. The complete variable domain, with remaining parts taken from reference TRBV30 and TRBJ2-7, reads SQTIHQWPATLVQPVGSPLSLECTVEGTSNPNLYWYRQAAGRGLQLLFYSVGIGQISSEVPQNLSASRPQDRQFILSSKKLLLSDSGFYLCAWSVGLAVISYEQYFGPGTRLTVT.

This clonotype was detected ten times or more. The rearrangement uses TRBV6-2 or TRBV6-3 and TRBJ2-7; 7 bases line up with TRBD2. Germline-derived CDR1 and CDR2 are MNHEY and SVGEGT. This CDR3 region has 15 residues. The V and J ends lost 2 bases and 3 bases, in that order; junction bases with no gene match: 7. CDR3 sequence: CASSYVRAGIYEQYF. CDR3 DNA sequence: TGTGCCAGCAGTTACGTACGAGCGGGAATCTACGAGCAGTACTTC.

This clonotype was recorded many times. The V gene is TRBV5-1, the J gene TRBJ2-6; D gene unclear. CDR1 and CDR2 from the germline V gene are SGHRS and YFSETQ. The CDR3 is 15 amino acids. With 1 base removed from V and 3 bases from J, the gap between germline ends came to 8 bases. This CDR3 is CASSLYPVGANVLTF. CDR3 in DNA: TGCGCCAGCAGCTTGTATCCGGTTGGGGCCAACGTCCTGACTTTC.

In its sample, this clonotype was seen many times. The chain employs TRBV7-3 and TRBJ1-1; D perhaps matches TRBD1 (6 bases). Trimming shortened V by 4 bases and J by 2 bases, and 11 bases separated the two germline ends. Per germline, CDR1 SGHTA and CDR2 FQGTGA. The CDR3 is 14 residues long. CDR3 loop: CASSSYGGNTEAFF. In nucleotides, the CDR3 is TGTGCCAGCAGCTCTTACGGGGGCAACACTGAAGCTTTCTTT.

This chain connects TRBV6-5 to TRBJ2-1, with D unclear. Germline V gene lookup returns CDR1 MNHEY and CDR2 SVGAGI. The CDR3 runs 14 residues. Trimming stripped 2 bases from V and 7 bases from J, with 12 bases between. The CDR3 spells CASSYKDPWNEQFF. CDR3 DNA: TGTGCCAGCAGTTACAAGGACCCTTGGAATGAGCAGTTCTTC.

This clonotype has more than one count but fewer than ten. As DNA, the CDR3 is TGTGCCAGCAGCTTAGAGCGCCTAGCGAGAAACTACGAGCAGTACTTC. Residues: CASSLERLARNYEQYF. The chain joins TRBV7-9 to TRBJ2-7, with TRBD2 as a possible D gene (6 bases). The germline gives CDR1 SEHNR, CDR2 FQNEAQ (reference sequence). Trimming shortened V by 1 base and J by 3 bases, and 16 bases separated the two germline ends. CDR3 size: 16 residues.

This clonotype was detected many times. V and J are TRBV30 and TRBJ1-6; TRBD1 aligns across 9 bases. The germline CDR1 and CDR2 sequences are GTSNPN and SVGIG (reference sequence). The CDR3 is 13 residues long. J was trimmed by 7 bases and V by 7 bases; bases with no gene match: 5. The CDR3 DNA reads TGTGCCTTACAGGGGGCGCGGAATTCACCCCTCCACTTT. Translation gives CALQGARNSPLHF.

This clonotype was seen at least ten times. The chain combines TRBV3-1 with TRBJ2-4; 7 bases map to TRBD2. The germline V gene has CDR1 LGHDT and CDR2 YNNKEL (reference sequence). This CDR3 comprises 20 residues. V lost 1 base, J lost 0 bases, and 15 bases stayed unmatched. In DNA form, the CDR3 reads TGTGCCAGCAGCCAAGCCGCCTCGGAGGGAGGGTTGGGAGCCAAAAACATTCAGTACTTC. Protein product: CASSQAASEGGLGAKNIQYF. Full variable domain (outside the CDR3, taken from reference TRBV3-1 and TRBJ2-4): DTAVSQTPKYLVTQMGNDKSIKCEQNLGHDTMYWYKQDSKKFLKIMFSYNNKELIINETVPNRFSPKSPDKAHLNLHINSLELGDSAVYFCASSQAASEGGLGAKNIQYFGAGTRLSVL.